These 17 T cell receptor beta chains came from one sample sequenced in a study of cytomegalovirus exposure and HLA in healthy donors. It was with 60 Vbeta and 13 Jbeta primers that the PCR ran. The protocol was immunoSEQ multiplex PCR, while the TCRdb copy is restricted to in-frame clones and leaves out a portion. The table lists fewer than 200,000 clones, 70% to 90% of them singletons. Source material: PBMCs. Receptors originate from a young woman in good health and CMV-seronegative.

The J gene is TRBJ1-1, the V gene TRBV6-5; 8 bases are a match to TRBD1. Trimming took 2 bases from V and 1 from J; bases not matched to a gene: 3. Germline V gene lookup returns CDR1 MNHEY and CDR2 SVGAGI. The CDR3 has 15 amino acids. The DNA for the CDR3 is TGTGCCAGCAGTTACACGGGACAGGCGAACACTGAAGCTTTCTTT. Its translation: CASSYTGQANTEAFF.

The chain has TRBV7-9 and TRBJ2-5; D may be TRBD1 (6 bases). The CDR3 extends over 15 amino acids. Germline assignment: CDR1 SEHNR and CDR2 FQNEAQ (reference sequence). Trimming shortened V by 4 bases and J by 5 bases, and 17 bases separated the two germline ends. CDR3 bases: TGTGCCAGCAGCTCCACCGGGACAAGGACGGAGACCCAGTACTTC. Protein sequence: CASSSTGTRTETQYF.

The genes are TRBV7-9 and TRBJ2-5; TRBD2 aligns across 11 bases. Germline CDR1 SEHNR, CDR2 FQNEAQ (reference sequence). With 4 bases clipped from V and 2 bases from J, the junction kept 12 bases outside the gene matches. The CDR3 runs 18 residues. The CDR3 DNA reads TGTGCCAGCAGCTCACCCAAAAGTTTAGCGGGAGGGCAAGAGACCCAGTACTTC. This sequence encodes CASSSPKSLAGGQETQYF. Using reference TRBV7-9 and TRBJ2-5 for the parts outside the CDR3, the full variable domain is DTGVSQNPRHKITKRGQNVTFRCDPISEHNRLYWYRQTLGQGPEFLTYFQNEAQLEKSRLLSDRFSAERPKGSFSTLEIQRTEQGDSAMYLCASSSPKSLAGGQETQYFGPGTRLLVL.

The V call is TRBV10-2, the J call TRBJ2-6; 10 bases map to TRBD1. Germline values: CDR1 WSHSY, CDR2 SAAADI. The V segment lost 5 bases and the J segment 2 bases; nucleotides outside the gene matches: 9. The CDR3 extends over 18 amino acids. In nucleotides, the CDR3 is TGCGCCAGCAGTTTGTTCCGGGACAGGGGTACTGGGGCCAACGTCCTGACTTTC. Its protein product is CASSLFRDRGTGANVLTF.

The CDR3 protein is CSVVRSEVVTRWDEQFF. CDR3 sequence (DNA): TGCAGCGTTGTGAGGTCTGAGGTGGTGACGCGCTGGGATGAGCAGTTCTTC. This chain links TRBV29-1 with TRBJ2-1; no reliable D call. CDR1 and CDR2 from the germline V gene are SQVTM and ANQGSEA. CDR3 length: 17 amino acids. The V end was cut by 4 bases, the J end by 8 bases, with 27 bases between.

For this clone: The junction departs from the called germline gene at one end, perhaps through a read error. J is TRBJ1-2 and V is TRBV7-9; D remains ambiguous. The CDR3 spans 13 residues. Per the germline V gene, CDR1 is SEHNR and CDR2 is FQNEAQ (reference sequence). CDR3 nucleotide sequence: TGTTCCAGCAGCTTAGTGCCGGACTATGGCTACACCTTC. Protein product: CSSSLVPDYGYTF.

This sequence joins TRBV5-1 and TRBJ2-5; 10 bases map to TRBD1. V gave up 4 bases and J gave up 4 bases; unmatched junction bases: 13. The CDR3 is 17 amino acids. The germline V gene encodes CDR1 SGHRS and CDR2 YFSETQ. The CDR3, as DNA: TGCGCCAGCAGCGCGGGACAGGGGAGGCTTGGAGGAGAGACCCAGTACTTC. This translates into CASSAGQGRLGGETQYF.

The rearrangement links TRBV5-1 to TRBJ2-2, with 12 bases fitting TRBD1. The germline V gene has CDR1 SGHRS and CDR2 YFSETQ. The CDR3 runs to 14 residues. With V trimmed by 7 bases and J by 6 bases, 4 bases remained unmatched. The CDR3 bases are TGCGCCAGCGCAGGGACAGGGGGCCCCGGGGAGCTGTTTTTT. Residues: CASAGTGGPGELFF.

This clone was recorded a few times. Here the CDR3 reads CATMGLAGGSQYF. CDR3 DNA sequence: TGTGCCACTATGGGACTAGCGGGAGGGTCGCAGTACTTC. The chain uses TRBV2 and TRBJ2-7, with 16 bases identical to TRBD2. The CDR3 has 13 residues. Germline V gives CDR1 SNHLY, CDR2 FYNNEI. The junction had 6 bases not matched to a gene; V was cut back by 10 bases and J by 9 bases.

The CDR3 reads CASSLGSLAGPGGNEQFF. CDR3 DNA: TGCGCCAGCAGCTTGGGATCACTAGCGGGCCCGGGTGGGAATGAGCAGTTCTTC. The V and J genes are TRBV5-1 and TRBJ2-1; TRBD2 matches at 9 bases. Germline CDR1 SGHRS, CDR2 YFSETQ. V shed 0 bases and J 7 bases; nucleotides not matched to a gene: 14. This CDR3 comprises 18 residues.

This chain joins TRBV28 and TRBJ1-2; 7 bases fit TRBD1. In germline, CDR1 is MDHEN, CDR2 SYDVKM. V lost 4 bases and J lost 0; bases outside the gene matches: 8. CDR3 size: 16 residues. The CDR3 DNA is TGTGCCAGCAGTTCCCCCCCGACAGGGCCTAACTATGGCTACACCTTC. The encoded protein is CASSSPPTGPNYGYTF.

The chain is built from TRBV29-1 and TRBJ2-3; TRBD2 agrees at 9 bases. Germline lookup yields CDR1 SQVTM and CDR2 ANQGSEA. V dropped 4 bases and J dropped 6; count of bases not matched to a gene: 5. CDR3 length equals 13 residues. This chain's CDR3 is CSVGVSGSDTQYF. CDR3 nucleotide sequence: TGCAGCGTTGGGGTTAGCGGGAGTGATACGCAGTATTTT.

The V and J genes are TRBV27 and TRBJ1-2; D is possibly TRBD1 (6 bases). Trimming shortened V by 0 bases and J by 6 bases, and 20 bases separated the two germline ends. Germline CDR1 and CDR2: MNHEY and SMNVEV (reference sequence). The CDR3 has 17 residues. This CDR3 is CASSLSVNVAQGNGYTF. The CDR3 DNA follows: TGTGCCAGCAGTTTATCAGTTAATGTGGCGCAGGGGAATGGCTACACCTTC.

The J gene is TRBJ1-1, the V gene TRBV6-6; D is perhaps TRBD1 (6 bases). CDR1 MNHNY and CDR2 SVGAGI come from the germline V gene (reference sequence). This CDR3 has 13 residues. V lost 7 bases, J lost 2 bases, and 11 bases lay in between. In DNA form, the CDR3 reads TGTGCCAGCACCCGACAGGCCAACACTGAAGCTTTCTTT. It translates to CASTRQANTEAFF.

The chain carries TRBV7-9 and TRBJ1-2, with TRBD1 as a possible D gene (5 bases). V was trimmed by 4 bases and J by 3 bases, leaving 21 bases between them. This CDR3 is built from 17 residues. Germline CDR1 SEHNR, CDR2 FQNEAQ (reference sequence). For the CDR3, the DNA is TGTGCCAGCAGCTCACTAGGCCGGGGGTCGGGGGACTATGGCTACACCTTC. Translating it yields CASSSLGRGSGDYGYTF.

This chain connects TRBV6-4 to TRBJ2-1; D is uncertain. The CDR3 consists of 13 residues. Germline-derived CDR1 and CDR2 are MRHNA and SNTAGT. Trimming removed 7 bases at V and 2 bases at J, with 9 bases between. As DNA, the CDR3 is TGTGCCAGCATGGGCACAACCTACAATGAGCAGTTCTTC. Amino acids: CASMGTTYNEQFF.

This clone was picked up one time. One end of the junction varies from germline; a read error may be responsible. The chain has TRBV7-2 and TRBJ2-7; the match to TRBD1 covers 8 bases. The CDR3 consists of 13 residues. Germline V gene lookup returns CDR1 SGHTA and CDR2 FQGNSA. Here the CDR3 reads CASRLDRGYEQYF. For the CDR3, the DNA is TGTGCCAGCAGGTTAGACAGGGGCTACGAGCAGTACTTC.